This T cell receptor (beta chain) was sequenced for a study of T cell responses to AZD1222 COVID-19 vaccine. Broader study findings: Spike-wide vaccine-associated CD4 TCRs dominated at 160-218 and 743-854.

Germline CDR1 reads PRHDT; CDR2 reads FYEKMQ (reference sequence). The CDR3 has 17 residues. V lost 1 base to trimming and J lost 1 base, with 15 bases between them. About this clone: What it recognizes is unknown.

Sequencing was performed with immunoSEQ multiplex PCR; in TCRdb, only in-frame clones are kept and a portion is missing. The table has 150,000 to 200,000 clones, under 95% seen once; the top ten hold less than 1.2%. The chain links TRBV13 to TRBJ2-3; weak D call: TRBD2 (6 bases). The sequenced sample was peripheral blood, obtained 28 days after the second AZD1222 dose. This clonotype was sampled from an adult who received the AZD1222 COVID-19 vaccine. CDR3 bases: TGTGCCAGCAGCTTAGCGGAGGGACTTTCCCGCACAGATACGCAGTATTTT. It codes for CASSLAEGLSRTDTQYF.